The source of this T cell receptor beta chain is a study of blood T cell repertoires in COVID-19. V gave up 1 base and J gave up 0 bases, with 6 bases separating them. From germline, CDR1 is SGHVS and CDR2 FNYEAQ. The CDR3 has 15 residues. Per the authors' pipeline: Estimated nucleated cell counts came from reference gene primer amplification. The table came from immunoSEQ multiplex PCR; TCRdb's copy has only in-frame clones and leaves some out. V and J calls plus clone size are reproduced from that table; the DNA served to infer D and trimming. This table has some 240,000 clones, about 86% appearing once. The study drew participants aged roughly 18 to 89 years from 20 to 30 US areas. Allocation to cohorts depended on clinical history reported by the participants.

The specimen was PBMCs or T cells enriched from blood (not recorded which). The chain joins TRBV7-6 to TRBJ2-2; D gene ambiguous. This TCR came from a middle-aged woman with acute COVID-19. The CDR3 spells CASSLVSSNTGELFF. The CDR3 DNA follows: TGTGCCAGCAGCTTAGTTTCCTCGAACACCGGGGAGCTGTTTTTT.